These 12 T cell receptor beta chains were all obtained from the same sample, sequenced in a study of OX40 agonist ivuxolimab in advanced cancers. Using immunoSEQ multiplex PCR, the repertoire was profiled, and TCRdb retains in-frame clones only, with some absent. Of 50,000 to 65,000 clones listed, more than 85% were seen once; the top ten hold 13%. The sequencing here drew on CD4+ or CD8+ T cells sorted from blood, taken in a trial of the OX40 agonist ivuxolimab. These TCRs come from an adult with an advanced solid tumor such as melanoma, head and neck, liver or kidney cancer.

CDR3 in amino acids: CASSLAGGTGMYTGELFF. CDR3 sequence (DNA): TGCGCCAGCAGCTTGGCCGGGGGGACAGGGATGTACACCGGGGAGCTGTTTTTT. The chain carries TRBV5-1 and TRBJ2-2; 9 bases are shared with TRBD1. This CDR3 comprises 18 residues. Germline CDR1 and CDR2: SGHRS and YFSETQ. The ends lost 0 bases at V and 3 bases at J; junction bases unmatched: 9.

The count of this clone is one. The rearrangement joins TRBV28 to TRBJ2-3; TRBD1 is a possible D gene (6 bases). The ends were cut back, 6 bases at V and 4 bases at J, with 17 bases in the middle. The CDR3 consists of 15 residues. CDR1 and CDR2 from the germline V gene are MDHEN and SYDVKM. The DNA of the CDR3 is TGTGCCAGCAGATTGGCAGGGGAGAGGGCAGATACGCAGTATTTT. Protein sequence: CASRLAGERADTQYF.

This chain connects TRBV30 to TRBJ2-1, with 8 bases fitting TRBD2. This CDR3 contains 14 residues. Germline loops: CDR1 GTSNPN, CDR2 SVGIG (reference sequence). V gave up 3 bases and J gave up 0 bases; unmatched junction bases: 1. DNA of the CDR3: TGTGCCTGGAGCGGGAGGGACTCCTACAATGAGCAGTTCTTC. This translates into CAWSGRDSYNEQFF.

In its sample, this clone was seen a few times. This chain links TRBV7-9 with TRBJ2-6, with D tentatively TRBD1 (5 bases). V lost 7 bases and J 4 bases, leaving 23 bases between the germline ends. This CDR3 is built from 18 residues. Germline V gene lookup returns CDR1 SEHNR and CDR2 FQNEAQ (reference sequence). CDR3 in amino acids: CASTLRVLVTAGANVLTF. The CDR3 nucleotides are TGTGCCAGCACCCTCAGGGTCCTCGTTACGGCCGGGGCCAACGTCCTGACTTTC. The full variable domain, rest sourced from reference TRBV7-9 and TRBJ2-6, is DTGVSQNPRHKITKRGQNVTFRCDPISEHNRLYWYRQTLGQGPEFLTYFQNEAQLEKSRLLSDRFSAERPKGSFSTLEIQRTEQGDSAMYLCASTLRVLVTAGANVLTFGAGSRLTVL.

CDR3 amino acids: CASSLEYSSYEQYF. Here the CDR3 DNA reads TGTGCCAGCAGCCTAGAATATAGCTCCTACGAGCAGTACTTC. V gene TRBV14 combines with J gene TRBJ2-7; no clear D. This CDR3 is 14 amino acids long. CDR1 and CDR2 (germline): SGHDN, FVKESK. The V and J ends lost 4 bases and 0 bases respectively, with 10 bases between them.

V usage is TRBV19 and J usage is TRBJ1-1; a possible D gene is TRBD1 (6 bases). Germline V gives CDR1 LNHDA, CDR2 SQIVND (reference sequence). V lost 0 bases to trimming and J lost 3 bases, with 14 bases between them. This CDR3 contains 16 residues. The CDR3 loop reads CASSIDPARGYTEAFF. The CDR3, as DNA: TGTGCCAGTAGTATAGATCCGGCCAGGGGTTACACTGAAGCTTTCTTT.

V is TRBV5-1 and J is TRBJ1-1; D unclear. The V end lost 1 base, the J end lost 1 base, and 5 bases lay between the germline ends. There are 13 residues in the CDR3. Looked up from germline, CDR1 is SGHRS and CDR2 is YFSETQ. The CDR3 sequence is CASSLKSNTEAFF. CDR3 DNA sequence: TGCGCCAGCAGCTTGAAGTCGAACACTGAAGCTTTCTTT.

The chain uses TRBV27 and TRBJ2-3, with TRBD2 identical over 10 bases. The CDR3 sequence is 16 residues long. After removal of 6 bases from V and 2 bases from J, the junction contained 8 bases not matched to a gene. CDR1 MNHEY and CDR2 SMNVEV come from the germline V gene (reference sequence). The CDR3 sequence is CASSLSLAGATDTQYF. The CDR3 coding sequence is TGTGCCAGCAGCCTTAGCCTAGCGGGGGCCACAGATACGCAGTATTTT.

This sequence joins TRBV2 and TRBJ2-7; D remains ambiguous. V was trimmed by 6 bases and J by 3 bases, leaving 3 bases between them. This CDR3 is 10 amino acids long. The V gene's germline CDR1 is SNHLY and CDR2 FYNNEI. The CDR3 bases are TGTGCCAGCAGCATCTACGAGCAGTACTTC. Its protein is CASSIYEQYF. Full variable domain (rest looked up from reference TRBV2 and TRBJ2-7): EPEVTQTPSHQVTQMGQEVILRCVPISNHLYFYWYRQILGQKVEFLVSFYNNEISEKSEIFDDQFSVERPDGSNFTLKIRSTKLEDSAMYFCASSIYEQYFGPGTRLTVT.

The chain combines TRBV6-5 with TRBJ1-2; D not resolved. The V gene's germline CDR1 is MNHEY and CDR2 SVGAGI. V shed 6 bases and J shed 4 bases, with 9 bases lying between them. This CDR3 comprises 12 residues. The CDR3 region is CASSPGVYGYTF. CDR3 nucleotides: TGTGCCAGCAGCCCCGGGGTCTATGGCTACACCTTC.

This chain's CDR3 is CASSLREYIDNEQFF. The CDR3 region has the DNA TGTGCCAGCAGCTTACGGGAGTATATAGACAATGAGCAGTTCTTC. The V and J genes are TRBV7-6 and TRBJ2-1; maybe TRBD2 (6 bases). Germline CDR1 is SGHVS and CDR2 is FNYEAQ. V was trimmed by 2 bases and J by 5 bases, leaving 13 bases between them. CDR3 length: 15 amino acids.

Here the CDR3 DNA reads TGTGCCAGCAGTGGCCCACAAGGTGAAAAACTGTTTTTT. Amino acid sequence: CASSGPQGEKLFF. The chain recombines TRBV2 with TRBJ1-4; D is undetermined. CDR3 size: 13 residues. Per the germline V gene, CDR1 is SNHLY and CDR2 is FYNNEI. The V end lost 4 bases, the J end lost 7 bases, and 10 bases lay between the germline ends.